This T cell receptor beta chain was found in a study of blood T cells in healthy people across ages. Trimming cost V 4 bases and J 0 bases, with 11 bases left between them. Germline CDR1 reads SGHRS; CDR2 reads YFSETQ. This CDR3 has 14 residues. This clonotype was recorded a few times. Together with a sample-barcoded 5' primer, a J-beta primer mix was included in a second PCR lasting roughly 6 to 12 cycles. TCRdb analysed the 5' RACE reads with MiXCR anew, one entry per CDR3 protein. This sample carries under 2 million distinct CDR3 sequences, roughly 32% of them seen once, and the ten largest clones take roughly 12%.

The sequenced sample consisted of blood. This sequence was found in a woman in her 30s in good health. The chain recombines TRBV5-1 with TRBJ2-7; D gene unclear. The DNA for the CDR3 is TGCGCCAGCAGCAAGGGAACGAGCTCCTACGAGCAGTACTTC. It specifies CASSKGTSSYEQYF.